A selection of T cell receptor beta chains follows, all from one sample in a study of vaccination and CD4 T cells after COVID-19. TCRdb re-derived calls from the PCR reads in MiXCR, one entry per CDR3 protein. The table records thousands of distinct CDR3 sequences, approximately 48% of them present only once. For these receptors, no antigen is known. Sequencing was carried out using CD4+ T cells from blood, cultured in vitro. The source of these receptors is a human donor in good health. The CDR3 runs from the conserved cysteine through the conserved F or W. D genes are given only for firm matches. A row's size may be missing; if present it is once, few, many or a size class.

TRBJ2-2 . TRBV6-1 . CASSEWGGELFF TGTGCCAGCAGTGAGTGGGGCGGGGAGCTGTTTTTT
TRBJ1-6 . TRBV7-9 once CASSLSTGGSPLHF TGTGCCAGCAGCTTATCAACCGGTGGTTCACCCCTCCACTTT
TRBJ2-3 TRBD2 TRBV24-1 . CATSVLVAGLSTDTQYF TGTGCCACCAGTGTCCTGGTAGCGGGGCTAAGCACAGATACGCAGTATTTT
TRBJ1-6 . TRBV28 . CASNSGIYNSPLHF TGTGCCAGCAATAGTGGTATCTATAATTCACCCCTCCACTTT
TRBJ2-1 TRBD2 TRBV20-1 . CSALGTSGGLYNEQFF TGCAGTGCCCTCGGGACTAGCGGGGGGCTCTACAATGAGCAGTTCTTC
TRBJ2-3 TRBD1 TRBV7-6 few CASSITGVGTDTQYF TGTGCCAGCAGCATAACAGGGGTGGGGACAGATACGCAGTATTTT
TRBJ1-5 . TRBV7-9 few CASSTVGVDQPQHF TGTGCCAGCAGCACCGTCGGGGTAGACCAGCCCCAGCATTTT
TRBJ1-6 TRBD1 TRBV18 . CASSPTGTGDSPLHF TGTGCCAGCTCACCGACCGGGACAGGTGACTCACCCCTCCACTTT
TRBJ2-5 . TRBV19 . CASSSPGRQETQYF TGTGCCAGTAGTTCCCCAGGAAGACAAGAGACCCAGTACTTC
TRBJ1-1 TRBD1 TRBV12-3/TRBV12-4 . CASRTGQGRNTEAFF TGTGCCAGCAGAACGGGACAGGGCCGGAACACTGAAGCTTTCTTT
TRBJ1-2 . TRBV12-3/TRBV12-4 . CASSLASGTYGYTF TGTGCCAGCAGTTTAGCCTCGGGGACTTATGGCTACACCTTC
TRBJ2-3 . TRBV5-1 . CASSSDSPSRTDTQYF TGCGCCAGCAGTTCGGACAGCCCATCTCGCACAGATACGCAGTATTTT
TRBJ2-3 . TRBV7-2 . CASSFDPDTDTQYF TGTGCCAGCAGCTTTGACCCGGACACAGATACGCAGTATTTT
TRBJ1-5 . TRBV19 . CASSSTLDRSYQPQHF TGTGCCAGTAGTTCTACCCTCGACAGGTCCTATCAGCCCCAGCATTTT
TRBJ2-3 TRBD1 TRBV6-2/TRBV6-3 few CASGPRQGADTQYF TGTGCCAGCGGCCCGAGACAGGGCGCAGATACGCAGTATTTT
TRBJ2-7 . TRBV2 . CASTIMTAYEQYF TGTGCCAGCACTATAATGACAGCCTACGAGCAGTACTTC
TRBJ1-1 . TRBV28 . CAITNARDNTEAFF TGTGCCATTACGAACGCCAGGGACAACACTGAAGCTTTCTTT
TRBJ1-1 . TRBV7-9 . CASSLFQNTEAFF TGTGCCAGCAGCTTATTCCAGAACACTGAAGCTTTCTTT
TRBJ2-3 . TRBV6-1 . CASSPPGEASQYF TGTGCCAGCTCACCCCCGGGAGAGGCTTCGCAGTATTTT